The T cell receptor beta chain under discussion was sequenced for a study of T cells in Graves' hyperthyroidism and ophthalmopathy (dated by TCRdb to the late 2010s). In the study overall: Peripheral blood was collected at initial diagnosis, before any treatment. Following sampling, methimazole starting at 30 mg daily was given to hyperthyroidism patients, and high-dose intravenous methylprednisolone was given to ophthalmopathy patients. To identify TCR V-J signatures that set the groups apart, the researchers used a discovery cohort of about a hundred patients, made up of under 45 with Graves' ophthalmopathy and some 58 with stable Graves' hyperthyroidism. The paper reports TCR Vbeta CDR3 sequencing of approximately 140 peripheral blood samples: around 41 ophthalmopathy, roughly 74 hyperthyroidism and roughly 17 progressor patients. The study also compared thyroid tissue and blood T-cell repertoires from five or six Graves' hyperthyroidism patients. Whether ophthalmopathy could be predicted prospectively was tested in an independent validation cohort made up of roughly 19 hyperthyroidism patients plus 17 patients who later progressed to ophthalmopathy. The roughly 100 discovery patients were divided at random into training and test sets in a 7:3 ratio. Overall results and qualifications from the work: Most expanded thyroid clonotypes (frequency above 0.001) were also detected in blood, a finding suggesting that blood repertoires may reflect thyroid immune responses. Ophthalmopathy was separated from stable hyperthyroidism by a 13 V-J signature model, with 85% to 90% sensitivity and just over 81% specificity obtained in cross-validation and 80%/75% obtained in testing. Sample size was not statistically predetermined, and blinding of investigators to group allocation was not performed. In validation, the model predicted progression to ophthalmopathy with approximately 71% sensitivity and 72% to 75% specificity, a median of 6.5 months before onset.

V trim: 6 bases; J trim: 5 bases; unmatched bases: 9. Reading from cysteine to phenylalanine, the CDR3 counts 15 amino acids. Kept here is only the CDR3 DNA, which spans 45 bases and is read in frame from base 1. The germline V gene provides CDR1 MNHNS and CDR2 SASEGT. The table lists this clonotype with a few counts. This clone's antigen is unknown. No base-level quality is on record; no much larger clone is a single base apart. The TCR beta CDR3 regions were amplified from the RNA transcripts. The TCR CDR3 was subjected to a first round of RT-PCR using the HTBI primer set and the Qiagen OneStep RT-PCR kit. Libraries were constructed in a second round of multiplex PCR, after which size selection and purification were performed. Libraries were sequenced paired-end with 100 bp reads on an Illumina HiSeq2000. In the source study's methods: Raw data were processed with SOAPnuke, discarding reads with adapters, uncalled bases, mean Phred below 15, or no exact constant-primer or identifier match. High-quality paired reads were merged with COPE v1.2.5, and unique nucleotide sequences were defined as clonotypes. MiTCR v1.1 was used to align clonotypes to the IMGT TRBV, TRBD and TRBJ reference segments. The analysis included only V-J combinations with a frequency above 0.0001, which together covered around 99% of the repertoires. The TCS score was defined as the ratio of F50 (clonal expansion) to E x V (chaos), calculated using BLOSUM62-based TCRdist between CDR3 peptides within each V-J. Welch's t-statistics and random forest reduced fewer than 550 V-J features to 13, which were used in a naive Bayes classifier (R e1071). TCRdb reran the public reads through fastp at Q25 and MiXCR, keeping productive beta chains. Entries that share a CDR3 protein sequence are merged under the most common genes and DNA. It is TCRdb's table, rather than the study itself, that gives the V and J calls and clone size. This sample gives about 590,000 distinct CDR3 sequences in total; less than 20% of them show up just once. Less than 9.5% of the sample rests with the top ten.

Stable Graves' hyperthyroidism was defined as the absence of progression to ophthalmopathy over 18 months of follow-up. Hyperthyroidism patients were newly diagnosed, had a disease duration of under 2 months, and were aged 18 to 65 years. Exclusion was applied to patients with uncontrolled infections, other autoimmune diseases, pregnancy or lactation. Clinical symptoms, serum thyroxine and TRAb, thyroid ultrasound, and orbital computed tomography formed the basis for the diagnoses. PBMCs were isolated from more than 9 ml of fresh peripheral blood by Ficoll-Paque density gradient centrifugation. Total RNA was extracted using Trizol reagent, and RNA quality was assessed on an Agilent 2100 Bioanalyzer.

The chain employs TRBV6-1 and TRBJ1-4; TRBD1 matches 7 bases in the middle. The receptor's source is a woman aged 30 to 39 with Graves' hyperthyroidism. Source material: blood. The CDR3 has the sequence CASRSGTEFNEKLFF. The nucleotide sequence reads TGTGCCAGCAGGTCCGGGACAGAGTTCAATGAAAAACTGTTTTTT.